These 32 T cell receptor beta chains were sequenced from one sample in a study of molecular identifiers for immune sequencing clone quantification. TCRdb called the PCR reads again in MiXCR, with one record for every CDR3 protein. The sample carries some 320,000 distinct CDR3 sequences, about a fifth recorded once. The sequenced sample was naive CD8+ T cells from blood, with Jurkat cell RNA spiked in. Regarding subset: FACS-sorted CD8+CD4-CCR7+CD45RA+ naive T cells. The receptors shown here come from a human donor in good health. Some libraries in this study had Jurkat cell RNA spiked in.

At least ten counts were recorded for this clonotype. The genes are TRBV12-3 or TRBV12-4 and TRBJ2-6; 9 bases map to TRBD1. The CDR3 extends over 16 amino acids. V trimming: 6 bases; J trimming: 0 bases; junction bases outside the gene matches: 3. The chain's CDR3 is CASRGDRVSGANVLTF. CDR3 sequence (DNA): TGTGCCAGCAGGGGGGACAGGGTCTCTGGGGCCAACGTCCTGACTTTC.

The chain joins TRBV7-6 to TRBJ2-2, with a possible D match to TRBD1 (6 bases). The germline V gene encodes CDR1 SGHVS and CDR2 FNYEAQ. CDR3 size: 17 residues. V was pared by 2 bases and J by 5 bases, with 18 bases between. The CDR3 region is CASSLPRQVALTGELFF. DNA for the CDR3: TGTGCCAGCAGCTTACCCAGACAGGTGGCGCTTACCGGGGAGCTGTTTTTT.

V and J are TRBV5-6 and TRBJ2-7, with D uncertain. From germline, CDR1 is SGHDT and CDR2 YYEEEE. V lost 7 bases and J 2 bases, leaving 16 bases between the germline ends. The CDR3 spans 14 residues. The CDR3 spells CASGPGTAAYEQYF. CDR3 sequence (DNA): TGTGCCAGCGGCCCCGGAACGGCGGCCTACGAGCAGTACTTC.

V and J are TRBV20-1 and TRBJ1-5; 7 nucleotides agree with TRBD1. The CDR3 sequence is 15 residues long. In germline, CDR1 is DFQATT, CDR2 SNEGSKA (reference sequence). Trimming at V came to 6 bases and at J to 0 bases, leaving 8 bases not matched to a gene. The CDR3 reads CSAPGGYDSNQPQHF. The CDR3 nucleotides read TGCAGTGCCCCAGGGGGGTATGATAGCAATCAGCCCCAGCATTTT.

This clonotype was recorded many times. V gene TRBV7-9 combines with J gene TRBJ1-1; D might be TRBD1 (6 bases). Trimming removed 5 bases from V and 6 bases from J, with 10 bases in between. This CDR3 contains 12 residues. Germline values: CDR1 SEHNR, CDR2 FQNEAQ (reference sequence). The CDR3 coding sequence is TGTGCCAGCAGCATGGACAGTCCTGAAGCTTTCTTT. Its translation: CASSMDSPEAFF.

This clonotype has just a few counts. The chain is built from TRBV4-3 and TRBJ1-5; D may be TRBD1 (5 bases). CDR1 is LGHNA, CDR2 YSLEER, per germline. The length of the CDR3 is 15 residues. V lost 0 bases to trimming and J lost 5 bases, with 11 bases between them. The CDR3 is CASSQDWGLYQPQHF. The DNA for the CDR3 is TGCGCCAGCAGCCAAGATTGGGGGTTGTATCAGCCCCAGCATTTT.

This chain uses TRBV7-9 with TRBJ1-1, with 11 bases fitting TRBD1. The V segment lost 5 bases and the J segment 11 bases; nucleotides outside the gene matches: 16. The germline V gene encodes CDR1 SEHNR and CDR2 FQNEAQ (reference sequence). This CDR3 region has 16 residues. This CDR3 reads CASSIPGQGVNIEAFF. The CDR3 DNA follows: TGTGCCAGCAGCATCCCGGGACAGGGGGTGAACATTGAGGCTTTCTTT.

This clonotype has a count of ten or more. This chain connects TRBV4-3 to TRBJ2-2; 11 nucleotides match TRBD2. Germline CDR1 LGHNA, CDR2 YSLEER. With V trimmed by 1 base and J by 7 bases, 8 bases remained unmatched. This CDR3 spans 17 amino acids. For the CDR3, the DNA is TGCGCCAGCAGCCAAGGTTTTCTAGCGGGGGGAATCGGGGAGCTGTTTTTT. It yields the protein CASSQGFLAGGIGELFF.

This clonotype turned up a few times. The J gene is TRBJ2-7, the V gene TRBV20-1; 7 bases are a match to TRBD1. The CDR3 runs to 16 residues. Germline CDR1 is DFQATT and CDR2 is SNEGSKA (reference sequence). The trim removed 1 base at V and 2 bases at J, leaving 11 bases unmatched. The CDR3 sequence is CSARADWDSPTYEQYF. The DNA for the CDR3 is TGCAGTGCTAGAGCCGACTGGGACAGTCCGACCTACGAGCAGTACTTC.

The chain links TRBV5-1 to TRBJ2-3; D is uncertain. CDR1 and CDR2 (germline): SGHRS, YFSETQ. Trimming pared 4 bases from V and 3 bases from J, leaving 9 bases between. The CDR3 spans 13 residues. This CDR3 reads CASSQVGTDTQYF. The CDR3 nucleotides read TGCGCCAGCAGCCAGGTCGGGACAGATACGCAGTATTTT.

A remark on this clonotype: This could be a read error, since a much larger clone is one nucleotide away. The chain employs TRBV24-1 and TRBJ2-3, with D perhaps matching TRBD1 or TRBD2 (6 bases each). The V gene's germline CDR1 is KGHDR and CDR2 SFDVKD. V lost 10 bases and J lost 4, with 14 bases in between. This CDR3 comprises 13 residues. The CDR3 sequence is CATGGFDADTQYF. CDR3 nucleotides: TGTGCCACGGGGGGCTTCGACGCAGATACGCAGTATTTT.

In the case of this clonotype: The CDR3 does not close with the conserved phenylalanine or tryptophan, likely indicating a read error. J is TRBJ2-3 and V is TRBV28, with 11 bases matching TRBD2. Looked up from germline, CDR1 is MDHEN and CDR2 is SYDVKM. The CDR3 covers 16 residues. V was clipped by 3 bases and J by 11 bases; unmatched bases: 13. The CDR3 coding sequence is TGTGCCAGCAGTTTGCGACTAGCGGGACGCATCGGGGGGCAGTATCTT. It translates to CASSLRLAGRIGGQYL.

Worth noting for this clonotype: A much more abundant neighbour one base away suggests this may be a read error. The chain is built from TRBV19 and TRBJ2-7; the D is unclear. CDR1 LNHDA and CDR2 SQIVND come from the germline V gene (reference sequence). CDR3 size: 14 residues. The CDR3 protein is CAGSLGFRGNEQYF. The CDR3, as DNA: TGTGCCGGTAGTTTGGGATTTCGAGGTAACGAGCAGTACTTC.

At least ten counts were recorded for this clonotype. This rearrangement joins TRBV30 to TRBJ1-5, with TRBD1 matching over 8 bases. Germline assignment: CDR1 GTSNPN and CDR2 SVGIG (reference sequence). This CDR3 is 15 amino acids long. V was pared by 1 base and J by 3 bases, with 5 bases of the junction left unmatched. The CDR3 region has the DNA TGTGCCTGGAGTGGCGGACAGGGCCTCAATCAGCCCCAGCATTTT. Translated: CAWSGGQGLNQPQHF.

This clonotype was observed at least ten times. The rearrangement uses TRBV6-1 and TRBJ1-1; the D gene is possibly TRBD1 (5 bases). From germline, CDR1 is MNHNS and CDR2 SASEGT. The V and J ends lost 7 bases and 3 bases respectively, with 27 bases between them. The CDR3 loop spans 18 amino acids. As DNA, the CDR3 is TGTGCCAGCAAGGAAATGGCCAGGTTGGGGACGCAGTACACTGAAGCTTTCTTT. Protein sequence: CASKEMARLGTQYTEAFF.

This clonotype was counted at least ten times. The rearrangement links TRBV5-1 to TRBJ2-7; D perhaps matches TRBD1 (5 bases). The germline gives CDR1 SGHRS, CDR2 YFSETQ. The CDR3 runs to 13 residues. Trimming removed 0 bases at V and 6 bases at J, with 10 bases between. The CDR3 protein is CASSLAGGAEQYF. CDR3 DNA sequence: TGCGCCAGCAGCTTGGCAGGTGGGGCCGAGCAGTACTTC.

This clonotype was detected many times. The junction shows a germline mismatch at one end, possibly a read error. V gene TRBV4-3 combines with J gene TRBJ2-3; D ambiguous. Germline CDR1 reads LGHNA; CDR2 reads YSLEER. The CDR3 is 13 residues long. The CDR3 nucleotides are TGTGCCAGCAGCCCAGACAGCACAGATACGCAGTATTTT. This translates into CASSPDSTDTQYF.

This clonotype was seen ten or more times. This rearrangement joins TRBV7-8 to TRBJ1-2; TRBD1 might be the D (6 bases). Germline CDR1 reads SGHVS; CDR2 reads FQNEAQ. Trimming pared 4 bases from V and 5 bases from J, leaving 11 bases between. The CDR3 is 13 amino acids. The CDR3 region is CASSYTGTYGYTF. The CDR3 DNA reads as TGTGCCAGCAGCTACACAGGGACTTATGGCTACACCTTC.

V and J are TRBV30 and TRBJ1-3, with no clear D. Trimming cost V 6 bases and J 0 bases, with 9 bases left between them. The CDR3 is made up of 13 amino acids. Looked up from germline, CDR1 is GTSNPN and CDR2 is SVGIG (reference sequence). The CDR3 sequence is CACAESSGNTIYF. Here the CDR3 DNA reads TGTGCCTGCGCGGAAAGCTCTGGAAACACCATATATTTT. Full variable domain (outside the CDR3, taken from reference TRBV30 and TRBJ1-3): SQTIHQWPATLVQPVGSPLSLECTVEGTSNPNLYWYRQAAGRGLQLLFYSVGIGQISSEVPQNLSASRPQDRQFILSSKKLLLSDSGFYLCACAESSGNTIYFGEGSWLTVV.

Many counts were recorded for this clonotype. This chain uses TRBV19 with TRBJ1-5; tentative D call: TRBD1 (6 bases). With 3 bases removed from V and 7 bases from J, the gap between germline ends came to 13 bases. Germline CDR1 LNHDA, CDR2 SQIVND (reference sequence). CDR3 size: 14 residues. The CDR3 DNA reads TGTGCCAGTAGTATGATACAGGGTTACCAGCCCCAGCATTTT. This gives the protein CASSMIQGYQPQHF.

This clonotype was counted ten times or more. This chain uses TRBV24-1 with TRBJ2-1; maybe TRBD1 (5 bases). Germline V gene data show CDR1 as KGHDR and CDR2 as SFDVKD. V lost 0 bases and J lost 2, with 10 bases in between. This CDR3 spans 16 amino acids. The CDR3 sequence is CATSDLSWGPYNEQFF. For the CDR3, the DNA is TGTGCCACCAGTGATTTGTCGTGGGGCCCCTACAATGAGCAGTTCTTC.

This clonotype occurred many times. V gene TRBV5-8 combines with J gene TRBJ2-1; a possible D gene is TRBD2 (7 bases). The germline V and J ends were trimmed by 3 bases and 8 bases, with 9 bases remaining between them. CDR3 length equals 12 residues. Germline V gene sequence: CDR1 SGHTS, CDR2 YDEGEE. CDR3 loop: CASSWGGHEQFF. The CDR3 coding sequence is TGTGCCAGCAGCTGGGGGGGCCATGAGCAGTTCTTC. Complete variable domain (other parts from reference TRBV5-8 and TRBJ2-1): EAGVTQSPTHLIKTRGQQATLRCSPISGHTSVYWYQQALGLGLQFLLWYDEGEERNRGNFPPRFSGRQFPNYSSELNVNALELEDSALYLCASSWGGHEQFFGPGTRLTVL.

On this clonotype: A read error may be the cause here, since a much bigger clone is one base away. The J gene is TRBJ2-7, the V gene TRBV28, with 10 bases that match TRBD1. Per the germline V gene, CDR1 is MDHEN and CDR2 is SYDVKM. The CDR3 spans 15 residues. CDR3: CASSLGGDRGSEQCF. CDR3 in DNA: TGTGCCAGCAGTTTGGGCGGGGACAGGGGCTCCGAGCAGTGCTTC.

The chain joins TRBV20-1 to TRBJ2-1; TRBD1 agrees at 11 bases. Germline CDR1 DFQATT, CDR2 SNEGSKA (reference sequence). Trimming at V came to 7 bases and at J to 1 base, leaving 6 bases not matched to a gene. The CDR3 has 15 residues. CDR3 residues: CSGGGQGASYNEQFF. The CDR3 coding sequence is TGCAGTGGCGGAGGACAGGGGGCATCCTACAATGAGCAGTTCTTC.

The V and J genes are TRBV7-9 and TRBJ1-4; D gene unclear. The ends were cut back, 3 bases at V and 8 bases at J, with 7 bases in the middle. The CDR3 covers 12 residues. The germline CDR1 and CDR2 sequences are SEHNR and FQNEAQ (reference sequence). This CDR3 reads CASSLDVEKLFF. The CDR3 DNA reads TGTGCCAGCAGCTTGGACGTAGAAAAACTGTTTTTT.

CDR3 in amino acids: CASSQRATDTQYF. CDR3 bases: TGCGCCAGCAGTCAGAGAGCCACAGATACGCAGTATTTT. The chain uses TRBV23-1 and TRBJ2-3; no reliable D call. TRBV23-1 is an open reading frame whose function is uncertain. Trimming stripped 3 bases from V and 2 bases from J, with 6 bases between. CDR3 size: 13 residues.

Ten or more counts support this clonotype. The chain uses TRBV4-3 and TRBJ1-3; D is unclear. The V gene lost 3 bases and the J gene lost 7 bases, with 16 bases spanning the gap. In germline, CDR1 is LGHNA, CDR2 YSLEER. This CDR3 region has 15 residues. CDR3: CASSQAQSRENTIYF. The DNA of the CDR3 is TGCGCCAGCAGCCAGGCCCAAAGTCGGGAGAACACCATATATTTT.

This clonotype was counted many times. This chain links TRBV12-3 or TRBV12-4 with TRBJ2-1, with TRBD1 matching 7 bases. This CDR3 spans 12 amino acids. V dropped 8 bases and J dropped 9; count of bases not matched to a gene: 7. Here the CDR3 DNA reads TGTGCCAGCGACCTAGACAGGGCTGAGCAGTTCTTC. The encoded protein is CASDLDRAEQFF.

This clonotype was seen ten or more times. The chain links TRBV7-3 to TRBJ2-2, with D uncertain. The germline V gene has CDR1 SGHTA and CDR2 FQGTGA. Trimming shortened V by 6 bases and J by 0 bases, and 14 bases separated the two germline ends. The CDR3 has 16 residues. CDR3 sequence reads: CASSPIPTPNTGELFF. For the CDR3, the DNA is TGTGCCAGCAGTCCAATCCCTACACCGAACACCGGGGAGCTGTTTTTT.

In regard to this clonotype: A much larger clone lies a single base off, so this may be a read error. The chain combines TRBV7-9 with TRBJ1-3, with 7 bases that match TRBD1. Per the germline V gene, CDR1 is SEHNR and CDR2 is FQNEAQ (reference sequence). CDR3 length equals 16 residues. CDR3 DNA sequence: TGTGCCAGCAGCATGGGACAGCTAGTCTCTGGAGACACCATATATTTT. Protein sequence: CASSMGQLVSGDTIYF.

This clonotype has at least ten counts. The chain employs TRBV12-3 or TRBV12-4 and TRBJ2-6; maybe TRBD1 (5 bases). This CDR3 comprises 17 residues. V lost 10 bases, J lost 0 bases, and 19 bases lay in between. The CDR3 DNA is TGTGCCATCACACCCGGTGGGGCTCCCTCTGGGGCCAACGTCCTGACTTTC. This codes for CAITPGGAPSGANVLTF.

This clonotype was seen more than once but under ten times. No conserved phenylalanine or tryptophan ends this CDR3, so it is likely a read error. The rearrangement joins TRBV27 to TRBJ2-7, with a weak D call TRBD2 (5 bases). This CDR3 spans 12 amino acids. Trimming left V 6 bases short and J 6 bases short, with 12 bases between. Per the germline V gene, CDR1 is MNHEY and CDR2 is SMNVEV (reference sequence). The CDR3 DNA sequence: TGTGCCAGCAGCCTCTCCGGGGTCGAGCAGTACCTC. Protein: CASSLSGVEQYL.